This T cell receptor beta chain was found in a study of cytomegalovirus exposure and HLA in healthy donors (dated by TCRdb to about 2017). Notes on the research overall: An earlier analysis of about 560 of the donors reported over 250 Gb of sequence data and roughly 120 million unique TCR beta sequences obtained from 180 million or so T cells. Roughly 300 gigabases of sequencing data and approximately 80 million unique TCR sequences were included in an early release covering over 600 HLA-typed donors. Among the roughly 370 genotyped donors, around 79% belonged to the genetic ancestry cluster associated with self-reported Caucasian donors. The aim of the study was to test whether cataloging public T cell receptors could identify signatures of past pathogen exposure. The study used immunosequencing to profile the T cell repertoires of some 600 subjects and linked those repertoires to cytomegalovirus serostatus. Along with the approximately 650-subject first cohort, a separate validation cohort of roughly 110 different subjects was used. The study combined high-throughput TCR immunosequencing, statistical association of individual TCRs with disease status, and machine learning to predict cytomegalovirus infection status. To study patterns of TCR occurrence, a later analysis re-analyzed previously published TCR beta repertoires from several hundred donors and added high-resolution HLA genotyping. The later analysis used no new phenotypic data to find candidate immune exposures, relying instead on TCR beta sequences and their occurrence across donors. To decide whether each TCR beta V gene segment behaved as functional or pseudogenic, an earlier analysis of fewer than 750 of the donors relied on high-throughput TCR beta sequencing. Donor age, sex, ethnicity and CMV serostatus were collected together with the repertoire data. Genome-wide SNP genotypes for about three fifths of the roughly 670 donors were used in a later genetic analysis, which treated that subset as a discovery cohort. Every discovery cohort repertoire had been produced on one sequencing platform. Both class I and class II loci were covered by HLA typing, at four-digit resolution. Typing coverage differed by locus: A, B, C, DRB1 and DQB1 were typed in roughly 620-640 donors, DQA1 in approximately 520, DPA1 in 600 to 610, and DPB1 in 400 to 480. Because of strong linkage in the cohort, a few DR-DQ haplotypes were treated as single units for association and clustering. Across approximately 400 genotyped donors of the cohort, an average of approximately 200,000 unique TCR beta nucleotide sequences per donor were sequenced, and roughly 18% of those sequences were non-productive.

Paper-wide results and their limitations: Because counts were too low, seventeen rarely observed V segments, including chromosome 9 orphons, were excluded from the earlier analysis of fewer than 650 of the donors. A few of the identified cytomegalovirus-associated TCR beta chains were confirmed in vitro to be specific for cytomegalovirus antigens. A later genetic analysis reported fewer N-insertions in productive TCRs among donors in an Asian-associated ancestry cluster than the roughly 700-donor mean. According to a later analysis, TCR association rates differed among HLA loci, with DRB1 alleles showing the most associated TCRs and HLA-C alleles showing the fewest. Most CMV-associated TCR beta chains appeared to be HLA-restricted in a later analysis, and the HLA associations seemed to be driven largely by CMV exposure. In both the original and validation cohorts, the classifier was reported to diagnose cytomegalovirus status with high specificity and sensitivity. While some public TCRs were present in many individuals, most TCR sequences turned up only very rarely across donors. At a false discovery rate of 0.05, a later analysis linked around 15,000 TCR beta sequences to specific HLA alleles. The only immune exposure information available for the cohort was CMV serostatus. The 87-base-pair reads could not distinguish some IMGT-functional V segments, including TRBV6-2 and TRBV6-3, so those segments were excluded. The authors suggested that the approach could potentially be extended to other disease states and immunological phenotypes. A cluster of highly shared sequence variants was judged likely to be a technical artifact of the sequencing pipeline. When HLA alleles, especially DR and DQ, strongly co-occurred, TCR associations were difficult to assign to individual alleles. An earlier analysis of 587 of the donors showed that most TCR beta V segments appeared in productive rearrangements either about 87% or about 30% of the time, which broadly matched IMGT annotations. In a later analysis, HLA-associated TCR beta chains were found to be more clonally expanded and to have lower generation probabilities than equally common non-associated chains. A further reported finding was that TCR beta sequences accurately predicted the HLA-A and HLA-B alleles for most subjects in the first cohort. A total of 150 to 200 TCR beta chains were listed by the study as associated with cytomegalovirus. V-gene and J-gene trimming of TCR beta chains was associated with a missense DCLRE1C variant in a later genetic analysis, and the association was replicated in an independent cohort. Correlated functional status among segregating V segments might reflect linkage disequilibrium, but an unknown experimental factor could not be ruled out. In this cohort, only TCR beta chains were sequenced, and detectable features were limited by the absence of alpha or paired-chain data. HLA typing was unavailable for some donors at each locus, so association tests used only the typed subset. The presence/absence analyses assumed that sequencing depth was roughly uniform across donors, and that assumption may not be true. Several of the top co-occurrence clusters appeared to be linked to parvovirus B19, influenza, CMV and Epstein-Barr virus, according to a later analysis.

The method was the immunoSEQ multiplex PCR assay. For the multiplex PCR, a mixture combining 60 forward primers for TCR Vbeta segments and 13 reverse primers for TCR Jbeta segments was used. A multiplex PCR assay on genomic DNA amplified the CDR3 region of rearranged TCR beta genes. Amplified TCR beta libraries were sequenced as 87-base-pair reads on the Illumina HiSeq System. The authors' pipeline ran thus. A later analysis tallied around 82 million unique TCR beta chains across the 650 to 750 repertoires, and about 12 million of those chains were shared by two or more donors. Raw reads were error-corrected and collapsed into unique sequences by a nearest-neighbor algorithm in which closely related sequences were merged to remove PCR and sequencing errors. CDR3 sequences were aligned to IMGT reference sequences to assign V, D and J gene segments. For a sequence to be retained, a match of at least six nucleotides was required to both a V gene segment and a J gene segment. Rearrangements were called productive when the CDR3 lacked stop codons and stayed in frame with V and J; all others were non-productive. Following IMGT convention, CDR3 was defined as the stretch from the second conserved V-encoded cysteine to the conserved J-encoded phenylalanine. The earlier analysis of about 590 of the donors excluded sequences that lacked an unambiguous match to a single V gene segment. In an earlier analysis of approximately 590 of the donors, V segments were called functional above 56.7% productive rearrangements and were called segregating when the between-donor standard deviation exceeded 5%. A statistical classification framework was developed to diagnose cytomegalovirus status using the catalog of TCR beta chain sequences. In a later analysis, V and J genes were assigned by comparing TCR nucleotide sequences against IMGT/GENE-DB human TR gene sequences. In a later analysis, CDR3 sequences and most-parsimonious VDJ recombination scenarios were assigned using the TCRdist pipeline. In a later analysis, each TCR beta chain was defined by its CDR3 amino acid sequence together with its V-gene family, and reads without a unique V-gene family were excluded. A later analysis removed nearly 600 highly shared, low-generation-probability nucleotide sequences to deal with suspected cross-contamination and a sequencing artifact. A later analysis calculated a clonal expansion index for each public chain from normalized within-repertoire ranks of inferred template counts. A later analysis computed generation probabilities with a VDJ recombination model fitted to out-of-frame rearrangements, and checked the results against IGoR. In a later analysis, hypergeometric tests were used to score TCR-TCR, TCR-HLA and TCR-CMV co-occurrence, with a repertoire-size bias correction applied to TCR pairs. In a later analysis, false discovery rates were estimated by permuting HLA or CMV assignments 20 times. In a later analysis, co-occurring TCRs were grouped using DBSCAN, with TCRdist sequence similarity added in when clustering inside HLA-allele-positive subsets. For co-occurrence clustering, repertoires with fewer than 30,000 or more than 120,000 public chains were excluded, along with five or six repertoires with anomalous nucleotide sharing. TCRdb retrieved this table from immuneACCESS and kept in-frame rearrangements only. Not all clones are present; in checked studies, unresolved V genes account for under half, and no reason is known for the remainder. The DNA gave D and trimming, while V, J and clone size come from that table. Present in this sample are 170,000 or so clones, around 83% of which were seen just once. Roughly 1.6% of the sample lies in the top ten.

In its sample, this clone was seen once. Its antigen remains unidentified. No clone much larger than this one lies a single base away; base qualities are absent. The cohort was made up of 666 healthy bone marrow donors. Cohort members were all nominally healthy when sampled, although unrecorded immune exposures were likely present. The donor was CMV seronegative and was included in the group of about 350 seronegative cohort members. A peripheral blood sample was provided by each donor, and peripheral blood mononuclear cells were used for TCR beta sequencing. Genomic DNA extraction from the blood cell samples was performed with the Qiagen DNeasy Blood Extraction Kit. The CDR3 has 13 amino acids, counting the end cysteine and phenylalanine. Kept here is only the CDR3 DNA, which spans 39 bases and is read in frame from base 1. The V end loses 1 base and the J end loses 7 bases, and a stretch of 9 bases separates them. CDR1 and CDR2 are drawn from the germline V gene: SGHRS, YFSETQ.

The V and J genes are TRBV5-1 and TRBJ2-1; possibly the D gene is TRBD2, per 5 matching bases. The TCR originated in a man in his fifties or sixties in good health and CMV-seronegative. What was sequenced was PBMCs. CDR3 sequence: CASSLIPGNEQFF. The nucleotides read TGCGCCAGCAGCTTGATTCCGGGAAATGAGCAGTTCTTC. The CDR3, completed at both ends by the reference TRBV5-1 and TRBJ2-1 genes, gives the full variable domain KAGVTQTPRYLIKTRGQQVTLSCSPISGHRSVSWYQQTPGQGLQFLFEYFSETQRNKGNFPGRFSGRQFSNSRSEMNVSTLELGDSALYLCASSLIPGNEQFFGPGTRLTVL.